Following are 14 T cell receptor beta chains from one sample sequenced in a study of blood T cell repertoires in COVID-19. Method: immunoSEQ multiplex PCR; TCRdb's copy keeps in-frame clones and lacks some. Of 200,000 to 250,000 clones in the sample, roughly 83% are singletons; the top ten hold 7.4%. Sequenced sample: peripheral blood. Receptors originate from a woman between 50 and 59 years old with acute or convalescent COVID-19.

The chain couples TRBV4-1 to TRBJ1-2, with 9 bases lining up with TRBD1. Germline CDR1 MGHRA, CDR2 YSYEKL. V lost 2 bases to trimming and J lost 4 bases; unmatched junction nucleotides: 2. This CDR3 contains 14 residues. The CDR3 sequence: CASSQTGGSYGYTF. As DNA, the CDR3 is TGCGCCAGCAGCCAAACAGGGGGCAGCTATGGCTACACCTTC.

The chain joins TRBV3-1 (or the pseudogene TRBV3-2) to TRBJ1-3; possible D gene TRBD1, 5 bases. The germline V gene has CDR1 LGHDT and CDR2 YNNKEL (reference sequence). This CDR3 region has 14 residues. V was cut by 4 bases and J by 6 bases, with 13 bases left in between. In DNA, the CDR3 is TGTGCCAGCAGCCCGCCGGTACAGGAAAACACCATATATTTT. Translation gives CASSPPVQENTIYF.

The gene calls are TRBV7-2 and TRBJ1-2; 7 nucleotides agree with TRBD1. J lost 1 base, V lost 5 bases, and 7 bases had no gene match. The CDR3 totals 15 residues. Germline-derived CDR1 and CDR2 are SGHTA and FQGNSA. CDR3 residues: CASSQGQPSNYGYTF. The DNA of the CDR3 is TGTGCCAGCAGCCAGGGACAGCCAAGTAACTATGGCTACACCTTC.

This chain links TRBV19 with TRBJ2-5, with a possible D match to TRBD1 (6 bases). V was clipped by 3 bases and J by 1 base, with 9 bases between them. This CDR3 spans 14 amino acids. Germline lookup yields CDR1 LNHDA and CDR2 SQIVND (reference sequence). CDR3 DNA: TGTGCCAGTAGTATCACAGGGCTCCAAGAGACCCAGTACTTC. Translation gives CASSITGLQETQYF.

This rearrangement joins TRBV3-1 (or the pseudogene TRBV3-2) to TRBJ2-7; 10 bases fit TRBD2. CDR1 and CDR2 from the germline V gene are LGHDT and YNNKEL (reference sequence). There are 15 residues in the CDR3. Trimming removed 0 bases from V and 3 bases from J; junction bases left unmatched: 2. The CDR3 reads CASSQERLAGYEQYF. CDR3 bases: TGTGCCAGCAGCCAAGAGAGACTAGCGGGCTACGAGCAGTACTTC.

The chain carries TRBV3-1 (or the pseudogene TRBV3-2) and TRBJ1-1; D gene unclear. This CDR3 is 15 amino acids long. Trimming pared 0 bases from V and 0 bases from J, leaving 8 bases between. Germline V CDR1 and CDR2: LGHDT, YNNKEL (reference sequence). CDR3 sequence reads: CASSQEPYMNTEAFF. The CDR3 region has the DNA TGTGCCAGCAGCCAAGAGCCTTACATGAACACTGAAGCTTTCTTT.

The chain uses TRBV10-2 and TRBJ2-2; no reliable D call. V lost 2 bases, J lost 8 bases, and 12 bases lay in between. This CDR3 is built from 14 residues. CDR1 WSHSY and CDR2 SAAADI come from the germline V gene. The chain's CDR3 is CASSEIARGGELFF. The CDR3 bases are TGCGCCAGCAGTGAGATAGCTAGAGGAGGGGAGCTGTTTTTT.

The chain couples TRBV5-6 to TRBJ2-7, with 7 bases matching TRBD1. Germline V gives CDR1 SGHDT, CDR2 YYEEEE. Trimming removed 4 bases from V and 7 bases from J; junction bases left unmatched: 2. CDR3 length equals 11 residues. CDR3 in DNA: TGTGCCAGCAGCATGGGACAGGAGCAGTACTTC. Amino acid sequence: CASSMGQEQYF.

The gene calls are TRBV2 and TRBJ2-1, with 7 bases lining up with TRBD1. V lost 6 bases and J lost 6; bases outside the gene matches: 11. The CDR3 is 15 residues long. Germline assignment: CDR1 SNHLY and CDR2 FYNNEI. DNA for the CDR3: TGTGCCAGCAGGCTCCTGGGACAGATTTTCAATGAGCAGTTCTTC. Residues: CASRLLGQIFNEQFF.

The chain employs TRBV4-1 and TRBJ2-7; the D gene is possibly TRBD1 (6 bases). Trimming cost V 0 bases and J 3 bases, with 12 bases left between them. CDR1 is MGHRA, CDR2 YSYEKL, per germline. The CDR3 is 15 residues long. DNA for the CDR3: TGCGCCAGCAGCCAAGATGAGACAGGTCGCTACGAGCAGTACTTC. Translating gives CASSQDETGRYEQYF.

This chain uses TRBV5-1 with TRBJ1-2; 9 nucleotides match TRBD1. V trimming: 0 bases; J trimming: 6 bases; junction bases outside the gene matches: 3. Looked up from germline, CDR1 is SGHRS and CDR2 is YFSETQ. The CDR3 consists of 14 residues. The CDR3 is CASSLVGDRDGYTF. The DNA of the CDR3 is TGCGCCAGCAGCTTGGTGGGGGACAGGGATGGCTACACCTTC.

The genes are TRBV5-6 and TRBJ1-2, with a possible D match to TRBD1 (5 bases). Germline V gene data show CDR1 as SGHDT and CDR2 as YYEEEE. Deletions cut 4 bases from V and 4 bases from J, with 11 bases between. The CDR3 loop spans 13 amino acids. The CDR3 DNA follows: TGTGCCAGCAGCGAGGAGGGACGCTATGGCTACACCTTC. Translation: CASSEEGRYGYTF. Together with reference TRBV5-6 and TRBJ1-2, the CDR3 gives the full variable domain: DAGVTQSPTHLIKTRGQQVTLRCSPKSGHDTVSWYQQALGQGPQFIFQYYEEEERQRGNFPDRFSGHQFPNYSSELNVNALLLGDSALYLCASSEEGRYGYTFGSGTRLTVV.

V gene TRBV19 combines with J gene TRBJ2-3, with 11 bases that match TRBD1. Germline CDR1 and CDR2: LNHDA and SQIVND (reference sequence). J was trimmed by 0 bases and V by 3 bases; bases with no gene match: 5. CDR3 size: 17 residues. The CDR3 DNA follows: TGTGCCAGTAGTATCCTAGGACAGGGGGCCAGCACAGATACGCAGTATTTT. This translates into CASSILGQGASTDTQYF.

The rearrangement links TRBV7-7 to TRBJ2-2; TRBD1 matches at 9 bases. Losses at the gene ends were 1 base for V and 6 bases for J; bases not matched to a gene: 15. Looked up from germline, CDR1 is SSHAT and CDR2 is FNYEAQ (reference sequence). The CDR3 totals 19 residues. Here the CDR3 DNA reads TGTGCCAGCAGCTTAGGCGCGCACCCCCCGGGACAGGGTGCCGGGGAGCTGTTTTTT. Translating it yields CASSLGAHPPGQGAGELFF.